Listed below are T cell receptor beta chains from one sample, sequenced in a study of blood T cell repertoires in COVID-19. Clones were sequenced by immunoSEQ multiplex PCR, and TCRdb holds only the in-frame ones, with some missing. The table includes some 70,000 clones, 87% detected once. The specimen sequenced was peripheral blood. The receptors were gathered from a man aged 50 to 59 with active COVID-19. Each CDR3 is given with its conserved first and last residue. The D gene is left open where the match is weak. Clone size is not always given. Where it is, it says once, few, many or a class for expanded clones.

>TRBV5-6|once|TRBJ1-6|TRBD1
TGTGCCAGCAGCTTTGGGACAGCCAACTTTTCACCCCTCCACTTT
CASSFGTANFSPLHF
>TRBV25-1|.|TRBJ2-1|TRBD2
TGTGCCAGCAGCGCTACGATGCTAGCGGGGGTCGACAATGAGCAGTTCTTC
CASSATMLAGVDNEQFF
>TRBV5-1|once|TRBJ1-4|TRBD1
TGCGCCAGCAGCCAGACCGGGACAGCTAATGAAAAACTGTTTTTT
CASSQTGTANEKLFF
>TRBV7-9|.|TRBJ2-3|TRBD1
TGTGCCAGCAGCACCATGGGACAGGGGGCAGATACGCAGTATTTT
CASSTMGQGADTQYF
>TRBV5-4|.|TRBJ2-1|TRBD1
TGTGCCAGCAGCGTGGGACAGGGGACCTACAATGAGCAGTTCTTC
CASSVGQGTYNEQFF
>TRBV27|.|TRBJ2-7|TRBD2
TGTGCCAGCAGTTTAGGGGCTAGCGGGAGTTACGAGCAGTACTTC
CASSLGASGSYEQYF
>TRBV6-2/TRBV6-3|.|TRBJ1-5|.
TGTGCCAGCAGTTACGGCAGGGGAGGGTACAGCAATCAGCCCCAGCATTTT
CASSYGRGGYSNQPQHF
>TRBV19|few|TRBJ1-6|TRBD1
TGTGCCAGTAGTGCCTCAGGACAGGGAGACGGTTCACCCCTCCACTTT
CASSASGQGDGSPLHF
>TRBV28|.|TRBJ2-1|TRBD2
TGTGCCAGCAGTTTACCGGGACTAGCGGGAGTGAATGAGCAGTTCTTC
CASSLPGLAGVNEQFF
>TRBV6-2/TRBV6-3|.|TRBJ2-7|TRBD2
TGTGCCAGCACCCCGACTAGCGGGAAGTCGGTTTACGAGCAGTACTTC
CASTPTSGKSVYEQYF
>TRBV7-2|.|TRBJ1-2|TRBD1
TGTGCCAGCACGGGACAGGGGAGAAAGAATGGCTACACCTTC
CASTGQGRKNGYTF
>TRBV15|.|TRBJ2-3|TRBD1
TGTGCCACCAGCAGAGTAGGCAGGGGGACAGATACGCAGTATTTT
CATSRVGRGTDTQYF
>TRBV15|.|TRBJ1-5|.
TGTGCCACCAGCAGGGACACCAGAAATCAGCCCCAGCATTTT
CATSRDTRNQPQHF
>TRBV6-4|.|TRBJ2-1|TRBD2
TGTGCCAGCAGTGACATCCTAAGGAGCGGGGCCAATGAGCAGTTCTTC
CASSDILRSGANEQFF
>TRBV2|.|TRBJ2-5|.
TGTGCCAGCGGTGAGGAGGGGGAGACCCAGTACTTC
CASGEEGETQYF
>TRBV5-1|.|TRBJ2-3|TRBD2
TGCGCCAGCAGCATGAGCGCTAGCGGGGCCGAGATGGATACGCAGTATTTT
CASSMSASGAEMDTQYF
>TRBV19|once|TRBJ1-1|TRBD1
TGTGCCAGTAGTATAGAGGGTTTAGGACAGGGGGCAAAAGTGAACACTGAAGCTTTCTTT
CASSIEGLGQGAKVNTEAFF
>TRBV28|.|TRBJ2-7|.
TGTGCCAGCAGTTTATGGCGGTACGAGCAGTACTTC
CASSLWRYEQYF
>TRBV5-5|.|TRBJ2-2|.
TGTGCCAGCAGCGTCATACAGGGAGCGAACACCGGGGAGCTGTTTTTT
CASSVIQGANTGELFF
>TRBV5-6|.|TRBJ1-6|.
TGTGCCAGCAGCCCGTTGGACAGAGATAATTCACCCCTCCACTTT
CASSPLDRDNSPLHF
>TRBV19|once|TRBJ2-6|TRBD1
TGTGCCAGTAGTATAGAGGACAGGGTTTCTCGATGGGCTTCTGGGGCCAACGTCCTGACTTTC
CASSIEDRVSRWASGANVLTF
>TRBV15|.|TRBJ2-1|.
TGTGCCACCAGCAGGACAGGAAACAATGAGCAGTTCTTC
CATSRTGNNEQFF
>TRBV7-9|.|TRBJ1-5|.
TGTGCCAGCAGCTTAACCGGGAATCAGCCCCAGCATTTT
CASSLTGNQPQHF
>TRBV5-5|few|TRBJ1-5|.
TGTGCCAGCAGCTTGAGCGGTTACGGTCAGCCCCAGCATTTT
CASSLSGYGQPQHF
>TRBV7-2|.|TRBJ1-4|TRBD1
TGTGCCAGCAGCTCGAGCCCCGGACAGGCCCCCGCTTGG
CASSSSPGQAPAW
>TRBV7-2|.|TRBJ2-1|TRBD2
TGTGCCAGCAGAGTTGGCGGGGGGTGGTCTGAGCAGTTCTTC
CASRVGGGWSEQFF
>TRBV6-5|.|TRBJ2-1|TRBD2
TGTGCCAGCAGTAGCCTAGCGGGCGGTAACAATGAGCAGTTCTTC
CASSSLAGGNNEQFF
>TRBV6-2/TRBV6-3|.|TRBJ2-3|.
TGTGCCAGCAGCTCCCTGAGTACGCAGTATTTT
CASSSLSTQYF
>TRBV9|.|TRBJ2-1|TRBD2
TGTGCCAGCAGCCCTAGCGGGGGCGCTTTATCCGAGCAGTTCTTC
CASSPSGGALSEQFF
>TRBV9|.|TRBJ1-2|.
TGTGCCAGCAGCGCCACCCGACACGGGGTGAACTATGGCTACACCTTC
CASSATRHGVNYGYTF
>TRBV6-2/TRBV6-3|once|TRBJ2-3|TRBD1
TGTGCCAGCAGTGGCCACCGACAGGGGATTACAGATACGCAGTATTTT
CASSGHRQGITDTQYF
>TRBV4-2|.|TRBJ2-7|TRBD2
TGTGCCAGCAGCCAAGAAGGGACTAGCAACTACGAGCAGTACTTC
CASSQEGTSNYEQYF
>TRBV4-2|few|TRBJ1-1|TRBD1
TGTGCCAGCAGCCAAGGCTTCCCGGGACAGGGGGTGCCTGAAGCTTTCTTT
CASSQGFPGQGVPEAFF
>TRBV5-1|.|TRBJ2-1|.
TGCGCCAGCAGCTTTGGCGGGACTCAGGCCTACAATGAGCAGTTCTTC
CASSFGGTQAYNEQFF
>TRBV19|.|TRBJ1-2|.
TGTGCCAGTAGTGCGGGGAGAACCTATGGCTACACCTTC
CASSAGRTYGYTF
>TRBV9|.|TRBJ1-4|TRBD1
TGTGCCAGCAGCGTCTTGGACAGGGCAGTTAATGAAAAACTGTTTTTT
CASSVLDRAVNEKLFF